This TCR beta chain stems from a study of OX40 agonist ivuxolimab in advanced cancers. On the study more broadly: The dose of intravenous ivuxolimab that patients received every 2 weeks ranged from 0.01 to 10 mg/kg. Under the entry rules, prior anti-PD-1, anti-PD-L1 or anti-CTLA-4 therapy was allowed, and approximately 40% had some. Those enrolled were approximately 83% male, with a mean age of about 66 years and ages from roughly 20 to 85. Study conclusions and caveats: The study found among the lowest clonal expansion in partial responders at 0.1-3.0 mg/kg.

Details on this clone: Its cognate antigen is unknown.

TCRdb keeps only in-frame clones here, not all; method: immunoSEQ multiplex PCR. Here the sample spans some 96,000 clones, over 75% being singletons. The sequence was obtained from an adult with an advanced solid tumor such as melanoma, head and neck, liver or kidney cancer. Sequences were derived from CD4+ or CD8+ T cells sorted from blood, sampled in a trial of the OX40 agonist ivuxolimab.

The CDR3 sequence is CATSRGGQGTREKLFF. The CDR3 DNA reads TGTGCCACCAGCAGAGGAGGGCAGGGAACGCGTGAAAAACTGTTTTTT. This sequence joins TRBV15 and TRBJ1-4; TRBD1 is a possible D gene (5 bases). The CDR3 sequence is 16 residues long. The V and J ends lost 1 base and 7 bases respectively, with 16 bases between them. Germline assignment: CDR1 LNHNV and CDR2 YYDKDF (reference sequence).